This T cell receptor (beta chain) appears in the sequencing data of a study of T cell responses to AZD1222 COVID-19 vaccine (dated by TCRdb to about 2021). Looking at the study overall: A total of 233 trial participants underwent TCR sequencing, of whom 200 to 220 received two doses of AZD1222 and approximately 25 received two doses of the MenACWY control vaccine. Trial participants were enrolled by age into subgroups of 18-55, 56-69 and 70-plus years, and around 150, 29 and 61 TCR-sequenced participants, respectively, were included in these subgroups.

The CDR3, from cysteine to phenylalanine, totals 13 residues. Left in the record is the CDR3 DNA by itself, 39 bases read in frame from the first base. Looking up the germline V gene (reference sequence) yields CDR1 LNHDA and CDR2 SQIVND. V and J lose 1 base and 5 bases, and a span of 7 bases separates them. The CDR3 regions of human TCRbeta chains were analyzed by immunosequencing. Per the authors' processing: Repertoire TCRs were checked for matches against a reference library of SARS-CoV-2-specific TCRs that had been generated using the MIRA antigen-specificity platform. Breadth meant the fraction of unique TCRs that were SARS-CoV-2-associated, whereas depth meant the fraction of total T cells that were SARS-CoV-2-associated. Each spike-specific TCR was assigned to its reactive spike region and to a CD4 or CD8 class using the MIRA data. Log10-transformed breadth and depth values were compared by one-way ANOVA with Sidak's multiple comparisons tests. The clones in this table, taken by TCRdb from immuneACCESS, are in-frame only. Not every clone is retained; where verified, under half of the shortfall comes from an unresolved V gene, and the cause of the rest is unknown. V and J calls and clone size come straight from that table; D and trimming were deduced from the DNA. The sample table shows roughly 60,000 clones, and about 80% are seen once. The ten largest clones add up to about 3.7% of the sample.

Broader findings and caveats from the paper: Conclusions about previously exposed vaccinees are limited, since just five or six AZD1222 recipients were seropositive for SARS-CoV-2 at baseline. The vaccine-associated CD4 TCRs covered the entire spike protein, and the dominant responses fell in regions 160-218 and 743-854. Participants were mostly white British and included more females than males, and it was suggested by the authors that clonal diversity may have been underestimated. The 56-69-year group was small, and its depth increase did not reach significance, likely because of low power. Reportedly, close to half of the unique spike-specific TCRs recognized epitopes lying outside the regions that are mutated in the B.1.351 and B.1.1.7 variants. Because no day 14 peak-response samples were available, repertoires were characterized only after the peak T cell response. After two AZD1222 doses, spike-specific TCR breadth and depth were significantly higher than at day 0 and than in MenACWY recipients.

In the case of this clone: The antigen it recognizes is unknown. Per-base qualities were not stored, and no clone one base away is much larger.

Reading the label with the study, this specimen's time point is: about 28 days (+/-7) after the second vaccine dose. AZD1222 recipients whose second dose came at about 4 weeks and those whose second dose came at about 12 weeks were combined into one group, since spike-specific TCR depth and breadth did not differ between the two schedules. The vaccinee samples were drawn from two UK trials, COV001 and COV002, one of which was a single-blind randomized controlled phase 2/3 trial testing AZD1222 (ChAdOx1 nCoV-19) in healthy adults. Trial participant PBMC samples were collected at day 0 and day 28 after the second dose for TCRbeta chain sequencing.

Sequenced here: peripheral blood, sampled 28 days after the second AZD1222 dose. This receptor was obtained from an adult who received the AZD1222 COVID-19 vaccine. The V and J genes are TRBV19 and TRBJ2-3, and TRBD2 may be the D gene, going by 5 matching bases. DNA sequence: TGTGCCAGTAGTATAGTGAGGGTAGATACGCAGTATTTT. Its protein is CASSIVRVDTQYF.